Following are 32 T cell receptor beta chains from one sample sequenced in a study of blood T cell repertoires in COVID-19. Assay: immunoSEQ multiplex PCR; the TCRdb copy retains only in-frame clones and omits some. The table lists about 170,000 clones, 70% to 85% of them singletons. Input material: peripheral blood. These receptors all come from a man aged 55 to 69 who had recovered from COVID-19.

In its sample, this clone was seen once. The gene calls are TRBV7-9 and TRBJ1-3; no clear D. V was shortened by 1 base and J by 7 bases, with 8 bases between the two germline ends. CDR1 is SEHNR and CDR2 is FQNEAQ in the germline V gene (reference sequence). This CDR3 spans 13 amino acids. The CDR3 DNA reads as TGTGCCAGCAGCTTAGTCGACATCAACACCATATATTTT. This translates into CASSLVDINTIYF.

The rearrangement links TRBV7-6 to TRBJ1-3; 9 nucleotides line up with TRBD1. The germline gives CDR1 SGHVS, CDR2 FNYEAQ. After removal of 5 bases from V and 0 bases from J, the junction contained 5 bases not matched to a gene. This CDR3 is built from 16 residues. CDR3 coding DNA: TGTGCCAGCAGCCCATTGACAGGGGGCTCTGGAAACACCATATATTTT. It yields the protein CASSPLTGGSGNTIYF.

The chain combines TRBV5-8 with TRBJ1-3; TRBD1 matches at 9 bases. Germline V gene data show CDR1 as SGHTS and CDR2 as YDEGEE. V lost 0 bases to trimming and J lost 4 bases; unmatched junction nucleotides: 5. CDR3 size: 16 residues. The CDR3 spells CASSLGDRVGGNTIYF. The CDR3 nucleotides are TGTGCCAGCAGCTTGGGGGACAGGGTTGGCGGAAACACCATATATTTT.

This clone was recorded a few times. The CDR3 region has the DNA TGTGCCAGCAGCGCTAACAGCATCTCCCTTGGTACAGATACGCAGTATTTT. This sequence encodes CASSANSISLGTDTQYF. The chain links TRBV5-8 to TRBJ2-3, with D unclear. The CDR3 covers 17 residues. CDR1 SGHTS and CDR2 YDEGEE come from the germline V gene. Trimming removed 4 bases at V and 3 bases at J, with 21 bases between.

The rearrangement uses TRBV12-3 or TRBV12-4 and TRBJ1-1, with D perhaps TRBD1 (6 bases). V was clipped by 6 bases and J by 9 bases, with 11 bases between them. The CDR3 loop spans 11 amino acids. CDR3 in amino acids: CASSPDRKAFF. In DNA, the CDR3 is TGTGCCAGCAGCCCGGACAGAAAAGCTTTCTTT.

The gene calls are TRBV18 and TRBJ2-3, with a weak D call TRBD2 (7 bases). Germline V CDR1 and CDR2: KGHSH, LQKENI. This CDR3 is 14 amino acids long. Deletions cut 6 bases from V and 5 bases from J, with 15 bases between. The CDR3 loop is CASSGQGEGDTQYF. CDR3 nucleotide sequence: TGTGCCAGCTCGGGACAAGGGGAGGGAGATACGCAGTATTTT.

The rearrangement joins TRBV7-3 to TRBJ2-2; TRBD2 is a possible D gene (6 bases). The CDR3 loop spans 16 amino acids. Germline CDR1 and CDR2: SGHTA and FQGTGA. With 2 bases removed from V and 10 bases from J, the gap between germline ends came to 20 bases. The CDR3 reads CASSLGGTSSWEELFF. The DNA of the CDR3 is TGTGCCAGCAGCTTAGGCGGGACCTCCTCCTGGGAGGAGCTGTTTTTT.

J is TRBJ2-7 and V is TRBV5-4, with D possibly matching TRBD2 (5 bases). V was clipped by 3 bases and J by 3 bases, with 16 bases between them. The V gene's germline CDR1 is SGHNT and CDR2 YYREEE (reference sequence). The CDR3 runs 15 residues. The CDR3 nucleotides are TGTGCCAGCAGCTCTAGGACTTCTGGGGACTACGAGCAGTACTTC. It specifies CASSSRTSGDYEQYF.

DNA of the CDR3: TGCAGTGTTTGGAGAGACTATGGCTACACCTTC. Amino acids: CSVWRDYGYTF. This chain uses TRBV20-1 with TRBJ1-2, with D hard to call. From germline, CDR1 is DFQATT and CDR2 SNEGSKA (reference sequence). The CDR3 contains 11 residues. Trimming shortened V by 7 bases and J by 3 bases, and 9 bases separated the two germline ends.

The chain uses TRBV7-3 and TRBJ1-6; 7 bases are a match to TRBD1. The junction had 8 bases not matched to a gene; V was cut back by 2 bases and J by 10 bases. From germline, CDR1 is SGHTA and CDR2 FQGTGA. The CDR3 contains 15 residues. CDR3 in amino acids: CASSLSGQVASPLHF. In DNA, the CDR3 is TGTGCCAGCAGCTTATCCGGACAGGTAGCGTCACCCCTCCACTTT.

The chain recombines TRBV29-1 with TRBJ1-1; perhaps TRBD1 as D (6 bases). This CDR3 spans 14 amino acids. Germline V lookup: CDR1 SQVTM, CDR2 ANQGSEA. Trimming took off 4 bases at V and 0 bases at J, with 12 bases between the two ends. In DNA form, the CDR3 reads TGCAGCGTTGCCCCGGGACATATGAACACTGAAGCTTTCTTT. This gives the protein CSVAPGHMNTEAFF.

The chain couples TRBV5-4 to TRBJ1-6, with D unresolved. The CDR3 length is 12 residues. Germline CDR1 SGHNT, CDR2 YYREEE (reference sequence). V lost 4 bases, J lost 15 bases, and 14 bases lay in between. The CDR3 DNA reads TGTGCCAGCAGCGCCGACACGTCGTTCCTCCACTTT. Protein: CASSADTSFLHF.

This clone was counted only a few times. This chain links TRBV4-2 with TRBJ1-5, with D perhaps matching TRBD1 (6 bases). The CDR3 extends over 15 amino acids. Trimming pared 0 bases from V and 5 bases from J, leaving 11 bases between. Looked up from germline, CDR1 is LGHNA and CDR2 is YNFKEQ. As DNA, the CDR3 is TGTGCCAGCAGCCAAGAACAGGGATCCGATCAGCCCCAGCATTTT. It is translated as CASSQEQGSDQPQHF.

The rearrangement joins TRBV11-2 to TRBJ2-3; weak D call: TRBD1 (6 bases). Deletions cut 1 base from V and 9 bases from J, with 14 bases between. The CDR3 totals 14 residues. Germline-derived CDR1 and CDR2 are SGHAT and FQNNGV. In nucleotides, the CDR3 is TGTGCCAGCAGCTTAGGGGGGCAGGCCACGACGCAGTATTTT. Protein product: CASSLGGQATTQYF.

This chain joins TRBV19 and TRBJ1-4, with D possibly TRBD1 on 5 matching bases. The CDR3 has 13 amino acids. Germline-derived CDR1 and CDR2 are LNHDA and SQIVND (reference sequence). Trimming stripped 5 bases from V and 7 bases from J, with 11 bases between. The CDR3 nucleotides read TGTGCCAGTAGTGCCCAGGGCGGTGAAAAACTGTTTTTT. Amino acid sequence: CASSAQGGEKLFF.

The chain couples TRBV9 to TRBJ1-2; D perhaps matches TRBD1 (5 bases). The CDR3 length is 17 residues. Germline V gene data show CDR1 as SGDLS and CDR2 as YYNGEE. V was pared by 3 bases and J by 6 bases, with 24 bases between. CDR3 in DNA: TGTGCCAGCAGCGCTGGAGGGGTGAGGGTCGGCATGAATGGCTACACCTTC. Encoded protein: CASSAGGVRVGMNGYTF. The variable domain in full, completed from reference TRBV9 and TRBJ1-2, reads DSGVTQTPKHLITATGQRVTLRCSPRSGDLSVYWYQQSLDQGLQFLIQYYNGEERAKGNILERFSAQQFPDLHSELNLSSLELGDSALYFCASSAGGVRVGMNGYTFGSGTRLTVV.

V and J are TRBV7-8 and TRBJ1-2; D possibly corresponds to TRBD1 (6 bases). The CDR3 is 15 amino acids. Per the germline V gene, CDR1 is SGHVS and CDR2 is FQNEAQ. The V end was cut by 3 bases, the J end by 2 bases, with 13 bases between. CDR3 nucleotide sequence: TGTGCCAGCAGCTTGGACAGAAAGCAGAACTATGGCTACACCTTC. The encoded protein is CASSLDRKQNYGYTF.

V and J are TRBV3-1 (or the pseudogene TRBV3-2) and TRBJ2-5; 14 nucleotides match TRBD2. Trimming cost V 0 bases and J 4 bases; bases outside gene matches: 7. Germline CDR1 LGHDT, CDR2 YNNKEL (reference sequence). The CDR3 is 18 residues long. The DNA for the CDR3 is TGTGCCAGCAGCCAAGATCCCCGACTAGCGGGGGGGCTAGAGACCCAGTACTTC. Its translation is CASSQDPRLAGGLETQYF.

This rearrangement joins TRBV14 to TRBJ2-5, with D uncertain. This CDR3 has 12 residues. V gave up 4 bases and J gave up 5 bases, with 8 bases separating them. CDR1 is SGHDN, CDR2 FVKESK, per germline. CDR3 sequence (DNA): TGTGCCAGCAGCCCGACTCGGGAGACCCAGTACTTC. It is translated as CASSPTRETQYF.

The chain joins TRBV29-1 to TRBJ2-7; possibly TRBD1 for D (6 bases). The germline V gene encodes CDR1 SQVTM and CDR2 ANQGSEA. This CDR3 spans 13 amino acids. Trimming stripped 6 bases from V and 0 bases from J, with 12 bases between. The CDR3: CSVADRISYEQYF. In DNA form, the CDR3 reads TGCAGCGTCGCGGACAGAATCTCCTACGAGCAGTACTTC.

J is TRBJ2-1 and V is TRBV7-6; D perhaps matches TRBD1 (5 bases). This CDR3 has 15 amino acids. From germline, CDR1 is SGHVS and CDR2 FNYEAQ. The V and J ends lost 0 bases and 4 bases respectively, with 10 bases between them. This chain's CDR3 is CASSLAIGQYNEQFF. For the CDR3, the DNA is TGTGCCAGCAGCTTAGCCATCGGACAATACAATGAGCAGTTCTTC.

The rearrangement uses TRBV3-1 (or the pseudogene TRBV3-2) and TRBJ2-5; 12 nucleotides align to TRBD2. The germline V gene encodes CDR1 LGHDT and CDR2 YNNKEL (reference sequence). J gave up 1 base and V 0 bases, and 3 bases lay outside the gene matches. The CDR3 covers 17 residues. CDR3 DNA sequence: TGTGCCAGCAGCCAAGATTTGACTAGCGGGGGCCAAGAGACCCAGTACTTC. This gives the protein CASSQDLTSGGQETQYF.

This clone turned up a few times. DNA for the CDR3: TGCGCCAGCAGCCCAAGACAGGGGGCGGACACTGAAGCTTTCTTT. Amino acids: CASSPRQGADTEAFF. V usage is TRBV5-1 and J usage is TRBJ1-1, with 10 bases identical to TRBD1. The germline V gene encodes CDR1 SGHRS and CDR2 YFSETQ. Trimming removed 4 bases from V and 3 bases from J; junction bases left unmatched: 6. This CDR3 is built from 15 residues.

The J gene is TRBJ1-1, the V gene TRBV3-1 (or the pseudogene TRBV3-2); D is ambiguous. Trimming left V 0 bases short and J 3 bases short, with 14 bases between. In germline, CDR1 is LGHDT, CDR2 YNNKEL (reference sequence). This CDR3 is 16 amino acids long. CDR3 nucleotide sequence: TGTGCCAGCAGCCAAGAGGGAGTGAGAGGTGACACTGAAGCTTTCTTT. Its protein product is CASSQEGVRGDTEAFF.

V gene TRBV19 combines with J gene TRBJ2-3; 12 positions match TRBD2. V was pared by 5 bases and J by 6 bases, with 9 bases of the junction left unmatched. The CDR3 consists of 16 residues. Germline CDR1 LNHDA, CDR2 SQIVND (reference sequence). DNA for the CDR3: TGTGCCAGTAGTGCGTCTAGCGGGGGGGCCTTGGATACGCAGTATTTT. Protein: CASSASSGGALDTQYF.

On this clone: Other DNA sequences in the same sample also yield this CDR3. This chain joins TRBV4-3 and TRBJ2-3; no reliable D call. The CDR3 is 15 residues long. V was pared by 1 base and J by 0 bases, with 8 bases between. The germline CDR1 and CDR2 sequences are LGHNA and YSLEER. In DNA, the CDR3 is TGCGCCAGCAGCCAAGCCCCAGGCAGCACAGATACGCAGTATTTT. It codes for CASSQAPGSTDTQYF.

This chain joins TRBV19 and TRBJ2-1, with 10 bases that match TRBD2. CDR3 length: 14 amino acids. With 10 bases clipped from V and 6 bases from J, the junction kept 9 bases outside the gene matches. Germline loops: CDR1 LNHDA, CDR2 SQIVND (reference sequence). The DNA of the CDR3 is TGTGCCACCCGGTCTAGCGGGGGTACCAATGAGCAGTTCTTC. It encodes CATRSSGGTNEQFF.

In DNA form, the CDR3 reads TGTGCCAGCACAGGGGGCTATGGCTACACCTTC. It specifies CASTGGYGYTF. The V call is TRBV2, the J call TRBJ1-2, with 7 bases matching TRBD1. There are 11 residues in the CDR3. The V segment lost 7 bases and the J segment 4 bases; nucleotides outside the gene matches: 0. CDR1 is SNHLY and CDR2 is FYNNEI in the germline V gene. Drawing the rest from reference TRBV2 and TRBJ1-2, the complete variable domain is EPEVTQTPSHQVTQMGQEVILRCVPISNHLYFYWYRQILGQKVEFLVSFYNNEISEKSEIFDDQFSVERPDGSNFTLKIRSTKLEDSAMYFCASTGGYGYTFGSGTRLTVV.

The chain combines TRBV18 with TRBJ2-5, with D possibly being TRBD1 (5 bases). This CDR3 has 14 residues. The V and J ends lost 3 bases and 3 bases respectively, with 11 bases between them. CDR1 and CDR2 (germline): KGHSH, LQKENI. The DNA for the CDR3 is TGTGCCAGCTCACCTTTACAGACAGAAGAGACCCAGTACTTC. Its protein is CASSPLQTEETQYF.

The chain couples TRBV10-3 to TRBJ1-4; no firm D call. CDR1 ENHRY and CDR2 SYGVKD come from the germline V gene. V dropped 11 bases and J dropped 4 bases, with 32 bases sitting between them. The CDR3 covers 19 residues. In DNA, the CDR3 is TGTGCCCCAATCGGGTGGTATGGGGAGGGTTATGGGAGTAATGAAAAACTGTTTTTT. Its translation: CAPIGWYGEGYGSNEKLFF.

This sequence joins TRBV5-8 and TRBJ1-4; 7 nucleotides align to TRBD1. Trimming removed 4 bases from V and 10 bases from J; junction bases left unmatched: 19. There are 17 residues in the CDR3. Germline V lookup: CDR1 SGHTS, CDR2 YDEGEE. CDR3 coding DNA: TGTGCCAGCAGCCCCCTTACCCGGACAGGCGCCGGAGGAAAACTGTTTTTT. Protein product: CASSPLTRTGAGGKLFF. Full variable domain (remainder filled in from reference TRBV5-8 and TRBJ1-4): EAGVTQSPTHLIKTRGQQATLRCSPISGHTSVYWYQQALGLGLQFLLWYDEGEERNRGNFPPRFSGRQFPNYSSELNVNALELEDSALYLCASSPLTRTGAGGKLFFGSGTQLSVL.

The chain carries TRBV11-1 and TRBJ2-7, with D perhaps TRBD1 (6 bases). Trimming shortened V by 5 bases and J by 7 bases, and 21 bases separated the two germline ends. Per germline, CDR1 SGHAT and CDR2 FQDESV (reference sequence). CDR3 size: 15 residues. The chain's CDR3 is CASSTLGGQALEQYF. In nucleotides, the CDR3 is TGTGCCAGCAGCACCTTAGGGGGACAAGCCTTGGAGCAGTACTTC.